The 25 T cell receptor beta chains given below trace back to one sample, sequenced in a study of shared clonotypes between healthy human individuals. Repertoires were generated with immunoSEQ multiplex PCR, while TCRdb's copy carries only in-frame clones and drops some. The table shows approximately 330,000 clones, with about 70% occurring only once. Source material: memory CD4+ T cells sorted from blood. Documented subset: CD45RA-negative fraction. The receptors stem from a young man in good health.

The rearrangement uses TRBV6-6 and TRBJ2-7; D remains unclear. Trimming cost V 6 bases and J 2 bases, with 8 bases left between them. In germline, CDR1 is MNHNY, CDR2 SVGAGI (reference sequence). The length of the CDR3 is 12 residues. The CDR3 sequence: CASRSLAYEQYF. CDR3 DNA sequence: TGTGCCAGCAGGAGCTTGGCCTACGAGCAGTACTTC.

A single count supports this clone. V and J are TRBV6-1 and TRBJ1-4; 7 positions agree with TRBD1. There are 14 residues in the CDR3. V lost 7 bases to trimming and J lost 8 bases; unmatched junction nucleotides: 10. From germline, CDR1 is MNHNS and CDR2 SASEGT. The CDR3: CASIRGTVGEKLFF. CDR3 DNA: TGTGCCAGCATCCGAGGGACAGTCGGGGAAAAACTGTTTTTT.

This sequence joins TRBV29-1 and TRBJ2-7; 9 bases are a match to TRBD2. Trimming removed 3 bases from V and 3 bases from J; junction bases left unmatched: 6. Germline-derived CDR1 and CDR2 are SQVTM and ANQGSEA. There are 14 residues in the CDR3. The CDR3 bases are TGCAGCGTTGAGATTAGCGGGAGTGACTACGAGCAGTACTTC. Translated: CSVEISGSDYEQYF.

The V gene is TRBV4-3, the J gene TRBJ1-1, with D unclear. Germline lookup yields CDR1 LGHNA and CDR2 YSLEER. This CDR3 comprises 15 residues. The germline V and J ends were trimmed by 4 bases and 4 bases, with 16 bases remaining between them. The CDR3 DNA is TGCGCCAGCAGCCCGGACCGGGCGGCTGGCACTGAAGCTTTCTTT. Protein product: CASSPDRAAGTEAFF.

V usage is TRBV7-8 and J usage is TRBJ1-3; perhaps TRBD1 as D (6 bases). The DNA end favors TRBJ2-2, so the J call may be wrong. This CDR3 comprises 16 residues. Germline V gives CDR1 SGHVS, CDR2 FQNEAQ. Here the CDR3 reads CASSKGGRLGTGELFF. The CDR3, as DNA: TGTGCCAGCAGTAAAGGGGGACGCCTAGGGACCGGGGAGCTGTTTTTT.

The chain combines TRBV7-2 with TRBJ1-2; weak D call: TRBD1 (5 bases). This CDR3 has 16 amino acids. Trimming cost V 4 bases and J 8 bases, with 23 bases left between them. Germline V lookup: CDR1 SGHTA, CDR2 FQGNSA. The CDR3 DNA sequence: TGTGCCAGCAGCTCGGCAACGGGACTGAGGATCACGGGCTACACCTTC. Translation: CASSSATGLRITGYTF.

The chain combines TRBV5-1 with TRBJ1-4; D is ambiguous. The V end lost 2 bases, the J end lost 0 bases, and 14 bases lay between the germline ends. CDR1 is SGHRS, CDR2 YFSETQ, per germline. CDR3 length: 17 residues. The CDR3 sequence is CASSLGKGGPTNEKLFF. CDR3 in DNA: TGCGCCAGCAGCTTAGGCAAGGGAGGACCAACTAATGAAAAACTGTTTTTT.

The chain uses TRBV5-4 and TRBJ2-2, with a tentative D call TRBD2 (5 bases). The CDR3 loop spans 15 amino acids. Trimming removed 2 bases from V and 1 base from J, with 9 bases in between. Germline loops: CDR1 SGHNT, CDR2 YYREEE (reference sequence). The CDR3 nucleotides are TGTGCCAGCAGCTTTGTGGGAGAGAACACCGGGGAGCTGTTTTTT. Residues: CASSFVGENTGELFF.

CDR3 in DNA: TGTGCCAGCAGCCTCGGCACTAGCGGGAGGGTCGGGTACAATGAGCAGTTCTTC. It translates to CASSLGTSGRVGYNEQFF. V usage is TRBV5-4 and J usage is TRBJ2-1; 13 bases line up with TRBD2. The V gene's germline CDR1 is SGHNT and CDR2 YYREEE (reference sequence). V lost 4 bases and J lost 4; bases outside the gene matches: 11. The CDR3 extends over 18 amino acids.

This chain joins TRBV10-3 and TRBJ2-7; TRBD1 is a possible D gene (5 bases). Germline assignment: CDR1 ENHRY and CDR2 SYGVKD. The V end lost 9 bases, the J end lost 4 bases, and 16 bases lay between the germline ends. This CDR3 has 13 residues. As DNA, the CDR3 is TGTGCCATAAAAAGCTCTACAGGTTACGAGCAGTACTTC. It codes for CAIKSSTGYEQYF.

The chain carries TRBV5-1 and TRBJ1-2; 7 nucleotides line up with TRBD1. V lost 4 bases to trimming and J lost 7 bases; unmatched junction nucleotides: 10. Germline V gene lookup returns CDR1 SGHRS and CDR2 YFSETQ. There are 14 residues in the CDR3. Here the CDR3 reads CASSLLKGGFGYTF. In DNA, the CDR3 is TGCGCCAGCAGCCTTCTTAAAGGGGGCTTTGGCTACACCTTC.

The CDR3 protein is CAIRHGRQELPIGGGIRGIEQYF. CDR3 bases: TGTGCCATCAGACATGGGAGGCAAGAACTCCCAATTGGGGGCGGCATACGGGGCATCGAGCAGTACTTC. This rearrangement joins TRBV10-3 to TRBJ2-7; D may correspond to TRBD1 or TRBD2 (6 bases each). V was pared by 6 bases and J by 6 bases, with 45 bases between. Germline V lookup: CDR1 ENHRY, CDR2 SYGVKD. This CDR3 is built from 23 residues.

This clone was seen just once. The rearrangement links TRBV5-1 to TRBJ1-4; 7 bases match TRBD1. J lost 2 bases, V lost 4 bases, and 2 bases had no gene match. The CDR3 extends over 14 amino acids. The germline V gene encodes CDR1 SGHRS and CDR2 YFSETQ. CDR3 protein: CASSIQGTNEKLFF. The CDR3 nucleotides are TGCGCCAGCAGCATACAGGGGACTAATGAAAAACTGTTTTTT.

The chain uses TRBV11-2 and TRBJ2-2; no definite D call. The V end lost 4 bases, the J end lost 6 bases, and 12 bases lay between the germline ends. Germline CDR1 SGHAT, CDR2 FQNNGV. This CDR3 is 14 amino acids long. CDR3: CASSSSLASGELFF. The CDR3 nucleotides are TGTGCCAGCAGCTCGTCCTTAGCATCCGGGGAGCTGTTTTTT.

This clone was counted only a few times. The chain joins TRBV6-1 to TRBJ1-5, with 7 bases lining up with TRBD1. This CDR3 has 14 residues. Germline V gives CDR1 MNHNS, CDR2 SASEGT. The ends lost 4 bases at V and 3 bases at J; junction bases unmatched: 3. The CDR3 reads CASSGQGPNQPQHF. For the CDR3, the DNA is TGTGCCAGCAGTGGACAGGGCCCCAATCAGCCCCAGCATTTT.

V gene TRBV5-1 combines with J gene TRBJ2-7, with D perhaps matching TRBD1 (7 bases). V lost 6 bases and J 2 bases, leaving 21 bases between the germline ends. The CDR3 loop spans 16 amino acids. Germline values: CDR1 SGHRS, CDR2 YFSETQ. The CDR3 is CASNPDAGTATYEQYF. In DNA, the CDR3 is TGCGCCAGCAACCCCGATGCGGGGACAGCTACCTACGAGCAGTACTTC.

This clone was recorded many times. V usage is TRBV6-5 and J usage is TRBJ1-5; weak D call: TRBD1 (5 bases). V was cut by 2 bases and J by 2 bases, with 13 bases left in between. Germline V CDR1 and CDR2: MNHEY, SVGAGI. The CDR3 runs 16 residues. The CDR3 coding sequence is TGTGCCAGCAGTTACCGAGGGGTGGGCGGCAATCAGCCCCAGCATTTT. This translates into CASSYRGVGGNQPQHF.

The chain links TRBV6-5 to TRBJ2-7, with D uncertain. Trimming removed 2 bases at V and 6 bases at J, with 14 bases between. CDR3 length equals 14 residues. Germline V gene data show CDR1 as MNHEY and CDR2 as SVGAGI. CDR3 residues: CASSYVSEGLEQYF. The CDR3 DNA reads TGTGCCAGCAGTTACGTTTCGGAAGGGCTCGAGCAGTACTTC.

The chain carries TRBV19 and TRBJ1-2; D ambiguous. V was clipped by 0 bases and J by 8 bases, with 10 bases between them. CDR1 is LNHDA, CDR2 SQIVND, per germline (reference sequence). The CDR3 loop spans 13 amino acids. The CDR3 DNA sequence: TGTGCCAGTAGTATAGACCGACGGGGAGGCTACACCTTC. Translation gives CASSIDRRGGYTF.

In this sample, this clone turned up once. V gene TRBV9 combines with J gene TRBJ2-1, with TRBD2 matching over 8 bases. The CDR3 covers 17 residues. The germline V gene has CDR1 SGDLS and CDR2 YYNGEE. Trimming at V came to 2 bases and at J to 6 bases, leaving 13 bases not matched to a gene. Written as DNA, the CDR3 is TGTGCCAGCAGCGTTCGGGCATCCGGGACTAGTCCCAATGAGCAGTTCTTC. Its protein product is CASSVRASGTSPNEQFF.

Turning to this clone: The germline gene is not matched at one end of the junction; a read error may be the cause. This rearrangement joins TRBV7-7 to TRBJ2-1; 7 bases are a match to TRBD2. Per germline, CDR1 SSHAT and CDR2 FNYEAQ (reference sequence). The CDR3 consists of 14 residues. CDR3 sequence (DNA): TGTGCTAGCAGCTTAGGCGGGGGCTACAATGAGCAGTTCTTC. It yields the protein CASSLGGGYNEQFF.

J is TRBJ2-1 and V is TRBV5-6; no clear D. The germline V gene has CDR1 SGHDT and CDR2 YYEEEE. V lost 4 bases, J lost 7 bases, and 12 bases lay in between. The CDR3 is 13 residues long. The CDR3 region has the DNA TGTGCCAGCAGCGACGGACCTGGGAATGAGCAGTTCTTC. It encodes CASSDGPGNEQFF.

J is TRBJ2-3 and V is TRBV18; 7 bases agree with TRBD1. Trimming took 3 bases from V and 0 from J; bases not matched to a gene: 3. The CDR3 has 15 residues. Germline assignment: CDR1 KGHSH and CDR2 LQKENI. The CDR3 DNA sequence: TGTGCCAGCTCACCGACAGGGAAAAGCACAGATACGCAGTATTTT. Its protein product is CASSPTGKSTDTQYF.

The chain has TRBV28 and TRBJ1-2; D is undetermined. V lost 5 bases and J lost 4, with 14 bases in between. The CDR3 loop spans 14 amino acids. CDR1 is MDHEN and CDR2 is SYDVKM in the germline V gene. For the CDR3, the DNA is TGTGCCAGCAGTAGAAGACGGGGATCCTATGGCTACACCTTC. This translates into CASSRRRGSYGYTF.

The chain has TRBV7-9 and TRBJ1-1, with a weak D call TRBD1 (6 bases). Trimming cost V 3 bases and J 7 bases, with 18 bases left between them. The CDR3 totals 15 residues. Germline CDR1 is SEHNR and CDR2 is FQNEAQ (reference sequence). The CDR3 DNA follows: TGTGCCAGCAGCTTCATACAGGGTCTGCGGGGTGAAGCTTTCTTT. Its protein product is CASSFIQGLRGEAFF.